This T cell receptor beta chain was identified during a study of OX40 agonist ivuxolimab in advanced cancers. Overall study context: About 40% of patients had received prior checkpoint inhibitor therapy.

Comments on this clone: The target antigen is unknown.

Study-level points and caveats: The study found among the lowest clonal expansion in partial responders at 0.1-3.0 mg/kg. Among expanded peripheral T cells, antigen specificity went undetermined.

The CDR3 is 14 amino acids. The V and J ends lost 5 bases and 4 bases respectively, with 9 bases between them. Germline V lookup: CDR1 MNHEY, CDR2 SVGAGI. Some clones are missing from TCRdb's copy, which holds only in-frame ones; the method was immunoSEQ multiplex PCR. The sample carries fewer than 75,000 clones, 85% to 90% recorded once. Systemic immunosuppression or a history of autoimmune disease excluded patients. The gene calls are TRBV6-5 and TRBJ2-6; D perhaps matches TRBD1 (5 bases). The TCR was taken from an adult with an advanced solid tumor such as melanoma, head and neck, liver or kidney cancer. Material: CD4+ or CD8+ T cells sorted from blood, obtained in a trial of the OX40 agonist ivuxolimab. DNA for the CDR3: TGTGCCAGCAGTCCAGGGTACGGGGCCAACGTCCTGACTTTC. Translated, it gives CASSPGYGANVLTF.